This is a list of T cell receptor beta chains from one sample in a study of molecular identifiers for immune sequencing clone quantification. TCRdb processed the PCR reads anew with MiXCR; each CDR3 protein has one entry. The table has under 600,000 distinct CDR3 sequences, 20% to 25% seen once. The sample comprised naive CD8+ T cells from blood, with Jurkat cell RNA spiked in. The origin of the receptors is a human donor in good health. Some libraries in this study had Jurkat cell RNA spiked in. Each CDR3 is given with its conserved first and last residue.

V	J	CDR3
TRBV27	TRBJ2-3	CASSSGVRVDTQYF
TRBV6-5	TRBJ2-1	CASSYSEAGEYNEQLF
TRBV7-9	TRBJ2-7	CASSLPGLAYEQYF
TRBV20-1	TRBJ2-7	CSAPSPGQGNLEQYF
TRBV12-3/TRBV12-4	TRBJ1-2	CASSLTAGRELGGYTF
TRBV12-5	TRBJ2-3	CASGAPPGQYTDTQYF
TRBV7-9	TRBJ2-5	CASSSLLAGAGETQYF
TRBV30	TRBJ1-1	CAWTVSTEAFF
TRBV7-2	TRBJ1-1	CASSLGWGEGRGTEAFF
TRBV6-5	TRBJ2-5	CASSYSIASQNLETQYF
TRBV27	TRBJ2-3	CASRGITDTQYF
TRBV27	TRBJ1-6	CASSPGQVGPPLHF
TRBV29-1	TRBJ2-1	CSVRQDSNEQFF
TRBV7-9	TRBJ1-1	CASSLDQGGGWNTEAFF
TRBV7-2	TRBJ2-1	CASSPWGMGGSSDEQFF
TRBV12-3/TRBV12-4	TRBJ2-3	CASSLAWSADTQYF
TRBV29-1	TRBJ2-1	CSVALDNEQFF
TRBV3-1	TRBJ2-7	CASSPPAVPLYEQYF
TRBV10-3	TRBJ2-3	CAISGSGGYTDTQYF
TRBV7-9	TRBJ1-3	CASSFQRSSGNTIYF
TRBV2	TRBJ2-3	CASSERSGIETDTQYF
TRBV20-1	TRBJ2-1	CSARVLFEQRSSYNEQFF
TRBV13	TRBJ2-1	CASSTDRGQDNEQFF
TRBV4-3	TRBJ2-7	CASSQDDGRGDLYEQYF
TRBV27	TRBJ2-2	CASLGHNTGELFF
TRBV30	TRBJ2-4	CAWSVVEGASAQYF
TRBV7-9	TRBJ2-1	CASSPPRAGTDNEQFF
TRBV13	TRBJ2-5	CASSSDRGQEAQYF
TRBV4-1	TRBJ2-1	CASSQEGPGHEQFF
TRBV30	TRBJ2-7	CAWGWGPSGYEQYF
TRBV20-1	TRBJ2-3	CSAMVDRGSTDTQYF
TRBV20-1	TRBJ2-4	CSASERIAKNIQYF
TRBV19	TRBJ2-1	CASSMVAGGYNEQFF
TRBV6-1	TRBJ1-4	CASSGPTTTNEKLFF
TRBV12-5	TRBJ2-3	CASGLSGSADTQYF
TRBV4-1	TRBJ1-1	CASSRTTGAGEAFF
TRBV27	TRBJ2-5	CASSPLGDGGETQYF
TRBV7-6	TRBJ2-7	CASSPGTGTGEYEQYF
TRBV12-3/TRBV12-4	TRBJ2-3	CASSGGLTDAQYF
TRBV27	TRBJ2-7	CASSSEGGGLYEQYF
TRBV29-1	TRBJ2-2	CSVAPLGGQEVSGELFF
TRBV14	TRBJ2-2	CASSQETGAAPRELFF
TRBV12-3/TRBV12-4	TRBJ1-2	CASSFATGHGYTF
TRBV25-1	TRBJ2-7	CASSAGGSYEQYF
TRBV19	TRBJ2-7	CASSIRDSIYEQYF
TRBV6-2/TRBV6-3	TRBJ1-1	CASSPPGTGGLGTEAFF
TRBV10-3	TRBJ2-7	CAISDRDYEYEQYF
TRBV29-1	TRBJ1-4	CSVEPGLAATNEKLFF
TRBV4-3	TRBJ2-5	CASSQDRTGRRETQYF